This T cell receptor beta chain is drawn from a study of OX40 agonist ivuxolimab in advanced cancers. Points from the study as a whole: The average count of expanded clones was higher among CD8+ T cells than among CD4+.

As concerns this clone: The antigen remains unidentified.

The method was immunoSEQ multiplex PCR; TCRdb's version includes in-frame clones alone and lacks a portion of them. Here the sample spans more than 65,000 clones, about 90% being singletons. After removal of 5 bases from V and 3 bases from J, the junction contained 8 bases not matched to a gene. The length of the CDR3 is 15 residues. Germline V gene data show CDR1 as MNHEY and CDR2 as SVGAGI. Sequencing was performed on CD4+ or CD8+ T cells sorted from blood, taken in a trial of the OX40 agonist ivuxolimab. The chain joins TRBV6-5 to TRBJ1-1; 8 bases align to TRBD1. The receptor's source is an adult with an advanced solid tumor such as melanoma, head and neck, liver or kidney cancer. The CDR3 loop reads CASSPRTGIHTEAFF. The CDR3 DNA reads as TGTGCCAGCAGTCCTCGGACAGGGATACACACTGAAGCTTTCTTT.